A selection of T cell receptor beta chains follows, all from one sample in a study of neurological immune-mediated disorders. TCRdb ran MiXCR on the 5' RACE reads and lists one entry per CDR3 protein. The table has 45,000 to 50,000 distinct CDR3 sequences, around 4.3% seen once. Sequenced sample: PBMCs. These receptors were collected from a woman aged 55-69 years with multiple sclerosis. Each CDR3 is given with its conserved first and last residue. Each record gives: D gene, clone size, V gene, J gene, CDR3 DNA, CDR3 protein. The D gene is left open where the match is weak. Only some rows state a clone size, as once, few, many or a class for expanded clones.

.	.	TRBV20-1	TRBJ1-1	TGCAGTGCTTTACAGGGGAACACTGAAGCTTTCTTT	CSALQGNTEAFF
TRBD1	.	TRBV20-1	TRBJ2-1	TGCAGTGCTAGTCTGGGACAGGGGCCAAATGAGCAGTTCTTC	CSASLGQGPNEQFF
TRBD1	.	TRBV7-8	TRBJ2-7	TGTGCCAGCAGCCCGAGGACAGGACCATACGAGCAGTACTTC	CASSPRTGPYEQYF
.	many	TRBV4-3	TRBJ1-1	TGCGCCAGCAGCCGGTACAGGGTCGGCGGCACTGAAGCTTTCTTT	CASSRYRVGGTEAFF
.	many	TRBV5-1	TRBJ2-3	TGCGCCAGCAGCTTGGCGGTGAACACAGATACGCAGTATTTT	CASSLAVNTDTQYF
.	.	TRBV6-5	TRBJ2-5	TGTGCCAGCAGTTACTCCGGAACAAGAGCGACCCAGTACTTC	CASSYSGTRATQYF
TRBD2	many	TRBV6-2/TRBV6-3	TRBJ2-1	TGTGCCAGCAGTCTAGCCGGGACTAGCGGGTTAGCTGAGCAGTTCTTC	CASSLAGTSGLAEQFF
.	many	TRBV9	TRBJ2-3	TGTGCCAGCAGCGCCCGACTAGAGGTAGATACGCAGTATTTT	CASSARLEVDTQYF
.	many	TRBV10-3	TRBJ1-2	TGTGCCATCAGTGGGAGAGGGCGAGGCTACACCTTC	CAISGRGRGYTF
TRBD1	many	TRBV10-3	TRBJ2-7	TGTGCCATCAGTGAGGCGGACAGGGCCGGGCACGAGCAGTACTTC	CAISEADRAGHEQYF
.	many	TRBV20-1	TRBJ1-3	TGCAGTGCTAGCCAAGCTGGAAACACCATATATTTT	CSASQAGNTIYF
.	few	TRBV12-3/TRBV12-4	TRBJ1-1	TGTGCCAGCAGGATCCTTTCCAGGGACACTGAAGCTTTCTTT	CASRILSRDTEAFF
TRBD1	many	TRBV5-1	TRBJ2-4	TGCGCCAGCAGCTTGGGACAGGGGGACATTCAGTACTTC	CASSLGQGDIQYF
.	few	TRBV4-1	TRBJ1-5	TGCGCCAGCAGCCAAGATCCGGCCGCAAATCAGCCCCAGCATTTT	CASSQDPAANQPQHF
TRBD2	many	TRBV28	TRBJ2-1	TGTGCCAGTCGGCTAGCGGGGGTCTACAATGAGCAGTTCTTC	CASRLAGVYNEQFF
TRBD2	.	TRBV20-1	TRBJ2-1	TGCAGTGCTAGGACCCCTAGCGGGACCTACAATGAGCAGTTCTTC	CSARTPSGTYNEQFF
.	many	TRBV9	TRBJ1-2	TGTGCCAGCAGCGTATCGGCAGGGAGAAGTGGCTATGGCTACACCTTC	CASSVSAGRSGYGYTF
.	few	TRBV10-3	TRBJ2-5	TGTGCCATCAGTGAGAAGGGCTCCCAAGAGACCCAGTACTTC	CAISEKGSQETQYF
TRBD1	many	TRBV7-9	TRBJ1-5	TGTGCCAGCAGCCGGACAGGGTTCAATCAGCCCCAGCATTTT	CASSRTGFNQPQHF
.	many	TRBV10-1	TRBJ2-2	TGCGCCAGCAGTAAATACACCGGGGAGCTGTTTTTT	CASSKYTGELFF